Each of the 3 T cell receptor beta chains below was sequenced from the same sample in a study of molecular identifiers for immune sequencing clone quantification. TCRdb used MiXCR to reprocess the PCR reads, holding one entry per CDR3 protein. Among hundreds of thousands of distinct CDR3 sequences listed, 25% were seen once. The sequenced sample consisted of naive CD8+ T cells from blood, with Jurkat cell RNA spiked in. The subset is: FACS-sorted CD8+CD4-CCR7+CD45RA+ naive T cells. The receptors here all came from a human donor in good health. Some libraries in this study had Jurkat cell RNA spiked in.

In this sample, this clonotype turned up many times. The chain employs TRBV28 and TRBJ1-1; TRBD1 might be the D (6 bases). Germline assignment: CDR1 MDHEN and CDR2 SYDVKM. CDR3 length equals 13 residues. Trimming cost V 6 bases and J 8 bases, with 16 bases left between them. The CDR3 spells CASSSGTTTEAFF. The CDR3 region has the DNA TGTGCCAGCAGCTCCGGGACAACCACCGAAGCTTTCTTT.

This clonotype was recorded at least ten times. The gene calls are TRBV7-2 and TRBJ2-7; TRBD1 aligns across 10 bases. After removal of 3 bases from V and 4 bases from J, the junction contained 6 bases not matched to a gene. Germline CDR1 SGHTA, CDR2 FQGNSA. This CDR3 comprises 15 residues. The CDR3 spells CASSLLGTGDYEQYF. The CDR3, as DNA: TGTGCCAGCAGCTTGCTTGGGACAGGGGATTACGAGCAGTACTTC.

There are many counts of this clonotype. The chain recombines TRBV5-4 with TRBJ1-1; no definite D call. CDR1 and CDR2 (germline): SGHNT, YYREEE (reference sequence). With 7 bases removed from V and 4 bases from J, the gap between germline ends came to 14 bases. This CDR3 is 13 amino acids long. CDR3 sequence: CASESGVGTEAFF. Here the CDR3 DNA reads TGTGCCAGCGAAAGCGGGGTTGGCACTGAAGCTTTCTTT.